This T cell receptor (beta chain) was obtained from a study of blood T cell repertoires in COVID-19. About the study: COVID-19 samples, acute and convalescent, were from the United States, Italy and Spain. PBMCs, B-cell-depleted T cells, or T cells provided the cDNA or gDNA that made up the material.

This clone was detected a few times. Per the original methods: Reference gene primers were amplified, and this amplification served to estimate nucleated cell counts. Sequenced by immunoSEQ multiplex PCR; TCRdb stores in-frame clones only, minus some. The V and J calls and the clone size are those of that table, but D and trimming were determined from the DNA. The sample has some 240,000 clones; 80% are singletons. Germline CDR1 is SGHRS and CDR2 is YFSETQ. The junction had 7 bases not matched to a gene; V was cut back by 3 bases and J by 5 bases. There are 16 residues in the CDR3. The source of this sequence is a human donor in a cohort sampled during active COVID-19. The chain joins TRBV5-1 to TRBJ2-5, with 13 bases identical to TRBD2. The specimen was peripheral blood. The CDR3 protein is CASSSKTSGGWETQYF. CDR3 bases: TGCGCCAGCAGCTCCAAGACTAGCGGGGGGTGGGAGACCCAGTACTTC. The whole variable domain, filled in from reference TRBV5-1 and TRBJ2-5, reads KAGVTQTPRYLIKTRGQQVTLSCSPISGHRSVSWYQQTPGQGLQFLFEYFSETQRNKGNFPGRFSGRQFSNSRSEMNVSTLELGDSALYLCASSSKTSGGWETQYFGPGTRLLVL.